The clone carrying this TCR beta chain was observed once. Its antigen is not known. The data are from a study of T cell responses to AZD1222 COVID-19 vaccine. Turning to the study itself: Combined were second doses at about 4 or about 12 weeks.

Study-level points and caveats: A reported finding is that nearly half of spike-specific TCRs target unmutated variant regions.

Profiled with immunoSEQ multiplex PCR; TCRdb holds only in-frame clones, not every one. The table records about 160,000 clones, almost 90% of them present only once. The input for sequencing was peripheral blood, taken on day 0 of AZD1222 vaccination. The source is an adult in good health.

CDR3 nucleotides: TGTGCCAGCAGTTCGTTCGACAGGGGCTCTGGAAACACCATATATTTT. The encoded protein is CASSSFDRGSGNTIYF. The genes are TRBV6-5 and TRBJ1-3; 8 nucleotides align to TRBD1. Trimming removed 4 bases from V and 0 bases from J; junction bases left unmatched: 5. The CDR3 totals 16 residues. Germline values: CDR1 MNHEY, CDR2 SVGAGI.